The clone carrying this TCR beta chain showed up just a few times. Its cognate antigen is unknown. This sample is part of a study of beta chain features in type 1 diabetes. Study findings and constraints: For Type 1 diabetes patients, all four CD4+ subsets carried TCRB CDR3s that were moderately but significantly shorter.

Expressed TCRB transcripts were sequenced after all isolated RNA was converted to cDNA. Using immunoSEQ multiplex PCR, the repertoire was profiled, and TCRdb retains in-frame clones only, with some absent. The data hold about 150,000 clones, with 10% to 13% observed a single time. Cells sorted by CD45RO/CCR7/CD25/CD127/CD95/CD27 comprised CD4+ naive, central memory, regulatory and stem cell-like memory cells. The V and J ends lost 5 bases and 5 bases, in that order; junction bases with no gene match: 1. CDR1 and CDR2 (germline): MGHDK, SYGVNS. This CDR3 is built from 12 residues. The V and J genes are TRBV25-1 and TRBJ2-3; 7 nucleotides align to TRBD1. The source of this sequence is a man younger than 40 with type 1 diabetes. Sequenced input: central memory CD4+ T cells from blood. The CDR3 loop is CASSNRGDTQYF. CDR3 DNA: TGTGCCAGCAGTAACAGGGGAGATACGCAGTATTTT.